The subject of this entry is one T cell receptor beta chain. The antigen is not known. PCR amplification relied on 60 Vbeta primers (plus 13 Jbeta primers). Repertoires were generated with immunoSEQ multiplex PCR, while TCRdb's copy carries only in-frame clones and drops some. The sample lists about 160,000 clones, roughly two thirds occurring once. The data were taken from a study of cytomegalovirus exposure and HLA in healthy donors. Notes on the study in general: The dataset shows that most TCR sequences were rare, while some public TCRs occurred in many donors. When analyzed later, the rates of TCR association showed variation by HLA locus, with DRB1 the most and HLA-C the fewest. A classifier reportedly called cytomegalovirus status with high sensitivity and specificity.

Germline CDR1 GTSNPN, CDR2 SVGIG (reference sequence). V lost 5 bases, J lost 3 bases, and 3 bases stayed unmatched. The CDR3 loop spans 13 amino acids. The chain recombines TRBV30 with TRBJ2-3; TRBD2 agrees at 9 bases. The origin of this receptor is a woman aged 30 to 39 in good health and CMV-seronegative. Specimen: PBMCs. CDR3 in amino acids: CAWLAGVTDTQYF. The CDR3 nucleotides read TGTGCCTGGTTAGCGGGAGTGACAGATACGCAGTATTTT.